This T cell receptor (beta chain) originates from a study of cytomegalovirus exposure and HLA in healthy donors. The PCR ran on 60 Vbeta and 13 Jbeta primers. Clones were sequenced by immunoSEQ multiplex PCR, and TCRdb holds only the in-frame ones, with some missing. Counted here are roughly 150,000 clones, 81% occurring once; the ten biggest clones make up under 2%. CDR1 and CDR2 (germline): MNHNS, SASEGT. This CDR3 is built from 15 residues. J gave up 3 bases and V 2 bases, and 5 bases lay outside the gene matches. Of note for this clone: The target antigen is unknown. The sample holds other DNA sequences that translate to the same CDR3.

Findings of the study overall: In an earlier analysis, productive rearrangement rates for most beta V segments clustered near 87% or 30%. TCR beta sequences reportedly predicted the HLA-A and HLA-B alleles of most subjects accurately.

The chain is built from TRBV6-1 and TRBJ2-7, with 9 bases that match TRBD1. Sequenced sample: PBMCs. The sequence was obtained from a young woman in good health and CMV-seronegative. CDR3 sequence: CASSETGGDSYEQYF. In nucleotides, the CDR3 is TGTGCCAGCAGTGAAACAGGGGGCGACAGCTACGAGCAGTACTTC.